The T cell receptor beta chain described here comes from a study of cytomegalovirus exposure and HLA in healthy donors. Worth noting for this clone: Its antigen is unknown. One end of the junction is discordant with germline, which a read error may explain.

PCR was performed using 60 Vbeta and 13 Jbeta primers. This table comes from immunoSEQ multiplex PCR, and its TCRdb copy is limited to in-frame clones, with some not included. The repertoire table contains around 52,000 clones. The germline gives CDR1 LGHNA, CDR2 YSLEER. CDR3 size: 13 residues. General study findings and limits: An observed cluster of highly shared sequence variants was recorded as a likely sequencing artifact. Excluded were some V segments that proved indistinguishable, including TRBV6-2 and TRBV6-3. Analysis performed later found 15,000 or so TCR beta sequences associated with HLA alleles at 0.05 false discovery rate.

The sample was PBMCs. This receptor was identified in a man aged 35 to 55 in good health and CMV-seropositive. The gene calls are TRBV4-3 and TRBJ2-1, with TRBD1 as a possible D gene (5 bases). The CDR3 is CASSQDRTMSSLF. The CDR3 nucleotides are TGCGCCAGCAGCCAAGATCGGACAATGAGCAGTCTCTTC.